This TCR beta chain appears in the sequencing data of a study of CD8+ T cells in alopecia areata. Study conclusions and caveats: Patients displayed less clarity in TCR sharing than mice, a finding possibly related to HLA. Scalp sequencing also captures normal skin's resident alphabeta T cells. Clonality exceeded that of normal scalp in lesional scalp, most notably in alopecia totalis/universalis.

cDNA serving as the sequencing template came from extracted, reverse transcribed RNA. Clones were sequenced by immunoSEQ multiplex PCR, and TCRdb holds only the in-frame ones, with some missing. This table holds approximately 150,000 clones, approximately 60% found once. V lost 8 bases and J 8 bases, leaving 16 bases between the germline ends. Germline lookup yields CDR1 SEHNR and CDR2 FQNEAQ (reference sequence). This CDR3 is built from 13 residues. T lymphocytes (CD4+ and CD8+) were sorted from PBMCs. Points on this clone: Its target is unknown.

The V call is TRBV7-9, the J call TRBJ2-1, with a tentative D call TRBD2 (6 bases). The source is a human donor in good health. Sequencing was done on a sample of CD4+ T cells sorted from blood. The CDR3 loop is CASRGGSLDEQFF. The CDR3 region has the DNA TGTGCCAGCCGTGGGGGGTCTCTGGATGAGCAGTTCTTC.